The clone carrying this T cell receptor (beta chain) is termed large. Its antigen is currently unknown. The sample belongs to a study of CD8 T cell repertoires and HIV-1 epitope variants. Across the whole study: Controls were a CMV, EBV and flu pool, Ebola AY9, and no peptide. Tested: three Gag epitope families, Nef HW9 and YT9.

Trimming left V 0 bases short and J 0 bases short, with 12 bases between. Per germline, CDR1 MNHEY and CDR2 SMNVEV (reference sequence). The CDR3 is 16 residues long. Repertoires were generated with immunoSEQ multiplex PCR, while TCRdb's copy carries only in-frame clones and drops some. The top ten clones hold 35% to 40% of a sample with about 5,500 clones, roughly 66% of them seen once. The source is a male donor with HIV. The sample consisted of cultured CD8+ T cells derived from PBMCs. The chain combines TRBV27 with TRBJ2-7, with D possibly TRBD1 on 6 matching bases. The CDR3 loop is CASSLSQGTLSYEQYF. For the CDR3, the DNA is TGTGCCAGCAGTTTATCACAGGGAACCCTCTCCTACGAGCAGTACTTC.